These T cell receptor beta chains were read from a single sample in a study of beta chain features in type 1 diabetes. This table comes from immunoSEQ multiplex PCR, and its TCRdb copy is limited to in-frame clones, with some not included. Among some 370,000 clones listed, 9.6% were seen once. Sequenced sample: central memory CD4+ T cells from blood. These receptors were collected from a young man with type 1 diabetes. Both conserved end residues are part of each CDR3. D genes are given only for firm matches. The size of a clone is reported for some rows only, either as once, few or many, or as a class for expanded clones.

v_call: TRBV18
clone_size: -
d_call: TRBD1
j_call: TRBJ1-1
cdr3_nt: TGTGCCAGCTCACCGAACAGGGGTATCGACACTGAAGCTTTCTTT
cdr3_aa: CASSPNRGIDTEAFF

v_call: TRBV6-5
clone_size: -
d_call: TRBD1
j_call: TRBJ1-2
cdr3_nt: TGTGCCAGCAGTATCAGGGGGGACTATGGCTACACCTTC
cdr3_aa: CASSIRGDYGYTF

v_call: TRBV5-6
clone_size: -
d_call: TRBD2
j_call: TRBJ2-3
cdr3_nt: TGTGCCAGCAGCTTAGGACTAGCGGGAGAAGCGCAGTATTTT
cdr3_aa: CASSLGLAGEAQYF

v_call: TRBV5-4
clone_size: -
d_call: TRBD2
j_call: TRBJ2-7
cdr3_nt: TGTGCCAGCAGCCCCCCTGGCGGGAGCTCCTACGAGCAGTACTTC
cdr3_aa: CASSPPGGSSYEQYF

v_call: TRBV7-2
clone_size: -
d_call: TRBD1
j_call: TRBJ2-5
cdr3_nt: TGTGCCAGCAGCCAGGACAGGGGACGGCAAGAGACCCAGTACTTC
cdr3_aa: CASSQDRGRQETQYF

v_call: TRBV29-1
clone_size: many
d_call: -
j_call: TRBJ1-2
cdr3_nt: TGCAGCGTTGGACAGGTAGATGGCTACACCTTC
cdr3_aa: CSVGQVDGYTF

v_call: TRBV5-6
clone_size: few
d_call: TRBD1
j_call: TRBJ1-5
cdr3_nt: TGTGCCAGCAGCTTGGCGGGACAGGAAGGTCAGCCCCAGCATTTT
cdr3_aa: CASSLAGQEGQPQHF

v_call: TRBV19
clone_size: -
d_call: -
j_call: TRBJ1-2
cdr3_nt: TGTGCCAGTAGTATAACCCCGGACACTCAGGAGGGCTACACCTTC
cdr3_aa: CASSITPDTQEGYTF

v_call: TRBV18
clone_size: -
d_call: -
j_call: TRBJ2-5
cdr3_nt: TGTGCCAGCTCATCAAACGGGGAGACCCAGTACTTC
cdr3_aa: CASSSNGETQYF

v_call: TRBV28
clone_size: many
d_call: TRBD1
j_call: TRBJ1-5
cdr3_nt: TGTGCCAGCAGACGGACAGGACCTGATCAGCCCCAGCATTTT
cdr3_aa: CASRRTGPDQPQHF

v_call: TRBV7-2
clone_size: -
d_call: -
j_call: TRBJ2-7
cdr3_nt: TGTGCCAGCAGCCTAGGGGAGGGGGCGCTTTACGAGCAGTACTTC
cdr3_aa: CASSLGEGALYEQYF

v_call: TRBV11-2
clone_size: -
d_call: TRBD2
j_call: TRBJ2-7
cdr3_nt: TGTGCCAGCAGCTTAGTAGCGGGAGTGGGTTACGAGCAGTACTTC
cdr3_aa: CASSLVAGVGYEQYF

v_call: TRBV5-8
clone_size: few
d_call: -
j_call: TRBJ1-3
cdr3_nt: TGTGCCAGCAGCAGCGGGGATTTCTCTGGAAACACCATATATTTT
cdr3_aa: CASSSGDFSGNTIYF

v_call: TRBV7-9
clone_size: few
d_call: -
j_call: TRBJ2-5
cdr3_nt: TGTGCCAGCAGCTCAGGGTCCTCCGGCGGCGAGACCCAGTACTTC
cdr3_aa: CASSSGSSGGETQYF

v_call: TRBV7-6
clone_size: few
d_call: -
j_call: TRBJ2-7
cdr3_nt: TGTGCCAGCAGCCCGGACACCTTGGGATACGAGCAGTACTTC
cdr3_aa: CASSPDTLGYEQYF

v_call: TRBV6-4
clone_size: few
d_call: -
j_call: TRBJ2-1
cdr3_nt: TGTGCCAGCAGCTCCGGACAGGGAGGGGGGTACAATGAGCAGTTCTTC
cdr3_aa: CASSSGQGGGYNEQFF

v_call: TRBV2
clone_size: many
d_call: -
j_call: TRBJ2-1
cdr3_nt: TGTGCCAGCAGTGAAGATGCAGGGGAAATCTACAATGAGCAGTTCTTC
cdr3_aa: CASSEDAGEIYNEQFF

v_call: TRBV2
clone_size: -
d_call: -
j_call: TRBJ2-3
cdr3_nt: TGTGCCTACAGGGAGGGGAGCACAGATACGCAGTATTTT
cdr3_aa: CAYREGSTDTQYF

v_call: TRBV4-2
clone_size: -
d_call: -
j_call: TRBJ2-7
cdr3_nt: TGTGCCAGCAGCTTACCCCTATCTACCGCCGAGCAGTACTTC
cdr3_aa: CASSLPLSTAEQYF

v_call: TRBV7-2
clone_size: -
d_call: -
j_call: TRBJ2-7
cdr3_nt: TGTGCCAGCACCCCGACTAGACTCCTACGGCTAGACTCCTACGAGCAGTACTTC
cdr3_aa: CASTPTRLLRLDSYEQYF

v_call: TRBV6-6
clone_size: few
d_call: TRBD2
j_call: TRBJ2-1
cdr3_nt: TGTGCCAGCAGTTCTAGCGGGATGGGATTCTACAATGAGCAGTTCTTC
cdr3_aa: CASSSSGMGFYNEQFF

v_call: TRBV19
clone_size: few
d_call: -
j_call: TRBJ1-5
cdr3_nt: TGTGCCAGTAGTATTCAGGGGTCGGGCAATCAGCCCCAGCATTTT
cdr3_aa: CASSIQGSGNQPQHF

v_call: TRBV5-4
clone_size: few
d_call: -
j_call: TRBJ2-1
cdr3_nt: TGTGCCAGCAGCGAGCGAGGCAGGGAAAGCAATGAGCAGTTCTTC
cdr3_aa: CASSERGRESNEQFF

v_call: TRBV15
clone_size: -
d_call: -
j_call: TRBJ1-4
cdr3_nt: TGTGCCACCAGCAGAGACAGGGTGCCTAATGAAAAACTGTTTTTT
cdr3_aa: CATSRDRVPNEKLFF

v_call: TRBV4-3
clone_size: -
d_call: -
j_call: TRBJ2-5
cdr3_nt: TGCGCCAGCAGCCAAGATATTGGGTTCGGGGAGACCCAGTACTTC
cdr3_aa: CASSQDIGFGETQYF

v_call: TRBV11-3
clone_size: -
d_call: -
j_call: TRBJ2-1
cdr3_nt: TGTGCCAGCAGCTTAAGTAATGGGGTCGATGAGCAGTTCTTC
cdr3_aa: CASSLSNGVDEQFF